What follows are 9 T cell receptor beta chains derived from one specimen sequenced in a study of CD8+CD57+ T cells in acquired aplastic anemia. Previously, flow cytometry had revealed CD8+CD57+ cell expansion in the patients chosen for sequencing. Both TCR beta VDJ combination and CDR3 sequence profiling were carried out. Genomic DNA was the template for this profiling. TCRdb processed the reads anew with MiXCR; each CDR3 protein has one entry. Of under 200,000 distinct CDR3 sequences listed, around half are singletons. Sequenced input: sorted CD4+, CD8+, or CD8+CD57+ T cells (not recorded which) from PBMCs. These receptors were taken from a human donor with aplastic anemia.

The V gene is TRBV20-1, the J gene TRBJ2-7; D possibly uses TRBD1 or TRBD2 (5 bases each). Trimming cost V 3 bases and J 7 bases, with 19 bases left between them. CDR3 length equals 14 residues. Germline V gene sequence: CDR1 DFQATT, CDR2 SNEGSKA (reference sequence). The CDR3, as DNA: TGCAGTGCTAGCGAAACGGGGCTCGGCGGGGAGCAGTACTTC. Its protein product is CSASETGLGGEQYF.

Many counts were recorded for this clonotype. The chain carries TRBV7-3 and TRBJ2-3; 8 nucleotides match TRBD1. The V segment lost 6 bases and the J segment 1 base; nucleotides outside the gene matches: 3. The germline V gene has CDR1 SGHTA and CDR2 FQGTGA. The CDR3 extends over 14 amino acids. The CDR3 coding sequence is TGTGCCAGCAGTCAGACAGGGGGCACAGATACGCAGTATTTT. Residues: CASSQTGGTDTQYF.

This sequence joins TRBV19 and TRBJ1-5, with D uncertain. The CDR3 extends over 13 amino acids. V was pared by 5 bases and J by 6 bases, with 11 bases between. Germline V gene sequence: CDR1 LNHDA, CDR2 SQIVND (reference sequence). CDR3 nucleotides: TGTGCCAGTAGTTTAGGTTCACGTCAGCCCCAGCATTTT. This encodes CASSLGSRQPQHF.

The V call is TRBV11-2, the J call TRBJ2-7; D is perhaps TRBD2 (6 bases). CDR3 size: 15 residues. CDR1 is SGHAT and CDR2 is FQNNGV in the germline V gene. V dropped 3 bases and J dropped 3 bases, with 15 bases sitting between them. The CDR3 sequence: CASSLDSSGRYEQYF. In DNA, the CDR3 is TGTGCCAGCAGCTTGGATAGTAGCGGCCGCTACGAGCAGTACTTC.

This clonotype came up many times. The rearrangement uses TRBV20-1 and TRBJ2-1; 9 nucleotides line up with TRBD2. The CDR3 is 15 amino acids. Germline-derived CDR1 and CDR2 are DFQATT and SNEGSKA (reference sequence). V lost 6 bases to trimming and J lost 6 bases; unmatched junction nucleotides: 12. The CDR3 here is CSAPNIAGEANEQFF. The CDR3 DNA follows: TGCAGTGCCCCTAATATAGCGGGAGAGGCCAATGAGCAGTTCTTC.

The rearrangement joins TRBV9 to TRBJ2-2; tentatively, D is TRBD1 (5 bases). CDR1 and CDR2 from the germline V gene are SGDLS and YYNGEE. The ends were cut back, 1 base at V and 0 bases at J, with 10 bases in the middle. The CDR3 spans 16 residues. The CDR3 sequence: CASSVSGLANTGELFF. DNA for the CDR3: TGTGCCAGCAGCGTATCAGGGTTAGCGAACACCGGGGAGCTGTTTTTT.

The sample holds a few counts of this clonotype. This chain links TRBV15 with TRBJ2-5; D might be TRBD1 (5 bases). Trimming pared 1 base from V and 3 bases from J, leaving 6 bases between. The CDR3 is made up of 13 amino acids. Germline V gives CDR1 LNHNV, CDR2 YYDKDF (reference sequence). The CDR3, as DNA: TGTGCCACCAGCAGAGGCAGGGAAGAGACCCAGTACTTC. Its translation is CATSRGREETQYF.

The J gene is TRBJ2-5, the V gene TRBV2; tentatively, D is TRBD2 (7 bases). There are 14 residues in the CDR3. V lost 8 bases and J 1 base, leaving 14 bases between the germline ends. CDR1 and CDR2 (germline): SNHLY, FYNNEI. The CDR3 sequence: CASGRGGPQETQYF. As DNA, the CDR3 is TGTGCCAGCGGGAGGGGGGGACCCCAAGAGACCCAGTACTTC. The entire variable domain, with the rest obtained from reference TRBV2 and TRBJ2-5, is as follows: EPEVTQTPSHQVTQMGQEVILRCVPISNHLYFYWYRQILGQKVEFLVSFYNNEISEKSEIFDDQFSVERPDGSNFTLKIRSTKLEDSAMYFCASGRGGPQETQYFGPGTRLLVL.

V and J are TRBV24-1 and TRBJ2-3; D is unresolved. Trimming left V 2 bases short and J 2 bases short, with 7 bases between. Looked up from germline, CDR1 is KGHDR and CDR2 is SFDVKD. The CDR3 runs 14 residues. The CDR3 is CATSDYRSTDTQYF. CDR3 sequence (DNA): TGTGCCACCAGTGATTATCGGTCCACAGATACGCAGTATTTT.